This is a list of T cell receptor beta chains from one sample in a study of T cell responses to AZD1222 COVID-19 vaccine. Profiling relied on immunoSEQ multiplex PCR, and the TCRdb table lists in-frame clones only, not all of them. Of about 81,000 clones listed, just over 85% are singletons. The sample in question was peripheral blood, obtained 28 days after the second AZD1222 dose. These receptor sequences come from an adult who received the AZD1222 COVID-19 vaccine. The CDR3 runs from the conserved cysteine through the conserved F or W. Each record gives: V gene, J gene, CDR3 protein.

V gene: TRBV6-6
J gene: TRBJ1-6
CDR3 protein: CASSYYQGFGSPLHF

V gene: TRBV18
J gene: TRBJ2-5
CDR3 protein: CASSEVVSGVYETQYF

V gene: TRBV11-3
J gene: TRBJ2-7
CDR3 protein: CASSSDRYKAYEQYF

V gene: TRBV7-2
J gene: TRBJ2-1
CDR3 protein: CASSLVDTYNEQFF

V gene: TRBV6-5
J gene: TRBJ2-1
CDR3 protein: CASSYSAALYNEQFF

V gene: TRBV15
J gene: TRBJ1-2
CDR3 protein: CATSREGGGGYTF

V gene: TRBV10-2
J gene: TRBJ2-1
CDR3 protein: CASAGLSSGGGNEQFF

V gene: TRBV30
J gene: TRBJ2-7
CDR3 protein: CAWSRGQYEQYF

V gene: TRBV19
J gene: TRBJ1-4
CDR3 protein: CASSIRSGDWAWNEKLFF

V gene: TRBV19
J gene: TRBJ1-6
CDR3 protein: CASSPDGPVDNSPLHF

V gene: TRBV6-5
J gene: TRBJ2-2
CDR3 protein: CASQARTGNTGELFF

V gene: TRBV5-1
J gene: TRBJ1-4
CDR3 protein: CASSLDLQAGLFF

V gene: TRBV6-1
J gene: TRBJ2-4
CDR3 protein: CASSSQQGAENIQYF

V gene: TRBV7-9
J gene: TRBJ2-5
CDR3 protein: CASSLVAGNAGETQYF

V gene: TRBV28
J gene: TRBJ2-7
CDR3 protein: CASSQPTGTDSYEQYF

V gene: TRBV5-6
J gene: TRBJ1-2
CDR3 protein: CASSSQAINYGYTF

V gene: TRBV5-5
J gene: TRBJ2-1
CDR3 protein: CASSLAEAKIF

V gene: TRBV6-2/TRBV6-3
J gene: TRBJ2-5
CDR3 protein: CASSYGSLGETQYF

V gene: TRBV7-8
J gene: TRBJ1-6
CDR3 protein: CASSLDRVGTSPLHF

V gene: TRBV4-3
J gene: TRBJ2-1
CDR3 protein: CASSQDDRYSYNEQFF

V gene: TRBV12-3/TRBV12-4
J gene: TRBJ1-2
CDR3 protein: CASTPDRFYGYTF

V gene: TRBV7-8
J gene: TRBJ1-5
CDR3 protein: CASSATGGVQPQHF

V gene: TRBV5-1
J gene: TRBJ2-3
CDR3 protein: CASSLAGGRDTQYF

V gene: TRBV30
J gene: TRBJ1-1
CDR3 protein: CAWSRRVGTEAFF

V gene: TRBV11-2
J gene: TRBJ2-1
CDR3 protein: CASSSLRTSSYNEQFF

V gene: TRBV18
J gene: TRBJ2-5
CDR3 protein: CASSPYLGQETQYF

V gene: TRBV28
J gene: TRBJ2-7
CDR3 protein: CASSPMGGQTYEQYF

V gene: TRBV28
J gene: TRBJ1-2
CDR3 protein: CASTILGQGSGYTF

V gene: TRBV11-1
J gene: TRBJ1-1
CDR3 protein: CASSLGPDRPNTEAFF

V gene: TRBV6-5
J gene: TRBJ1-4
CDR3 protein: CASGNGDRVAEKLFF

V gene: TRBV6-1
J gene: TRBJ1-6
CDR3 protein: CASSLDRTLHF

V gene: TRBV28
J gene: TRBJ2-1
CDR3 protein: CASSFGLVNEQFF

V gene: TRBV19
J gene: TRBJ1-2
CDR3 protein: CASRDYTF

V gene: TRBV28
J gene: TRBJ1-5
CDR3 protein: CASSLAGSGRPQHF

V gene: TRBV7-2
J gene: TRBJ2-7
CDR3 protein: CASSARDRDSYEQYF

V gene: TRBV5-1
J gene: TRBJ2-3
CDR3 protein: CASSLMGTREGTQYF

V gene: TRBV28
J gene: TRBJ2-1
CDR3 protein: CASRTGLKEQFF

V gene: TRBV27
J gene: TRBJ1-2
CDR3 protein: CASSSGAGGYTF

V gene: TRBV4-1
J gene: TRBJ2-1
CDR3 protein: CASSQDPRVLTSGRSNEQFF

V gene: TRBV7-2
J gene: TRBJ2-3
CDR3 protein: CASSSRTGTDTQYF

V gene: TRBV2
J gene: TRBJ2-3
CDR3 protein: CARGEGSQTQYF

V gene: TRBV6-5
J gene: TRBJ2-1
CDR3 protein: CASSSDRGRYNEQFF

V gene: TRBV5-4
J gene: TRBJ2-3
CDR3 protein: CASSLGRDRGTDTQYF

V gene: TRBV18
J gene: TRBJ2-7
CDR3 protein: CASSPTSASYEQYF

V gene: TRBV5-1
J gene: TRBJ2-1
CDR3 protein: CASLKEPPGNEQFF

V gene: TRBV27
J gene: TRBJ2-4
CDR3 protein: CASSQGAGGNIQYF

V gene: TRBV19
J gene: TRBJ1-5
CDR3 protein: CASTTGGYGNQPQHF

V gene: TRBV7-2
J gene: TRBJ2-5
CDR3 protein: CASNRQGGETQYF